The sequence of this TCR beta chain was determined in a study of blood T cell repertoires in COVID-19. Sequenced by immunoSEQ multiplex PCR; TCRdb stores in-frame clones only, minus some. The table includes roughly 110,000 clones, roughly 90% detected once. The CDR3 runs 16 residues. Germline V lookup: CDR1 SGHVS, CDR2 FNYEAQ. Unmatched junction bases numbered 8, after V lost 5 bases and J lost 5 bases. The chain couples TRBV7-6 to TRBJ2-2, with TRBD1 matching over 10 bases. Sequencing was performed on peripheral blood. The clonotype comes from a human donor with acute or convalescent COVID-19. The donor label of this sample is uncertain. CDR3 DNA sequence: TGTGCCAGCAGCCCCCGACAGGGGGCAATAACCGGGGAGCTGTTTTTT. It translates to CASSPRQGAITGELFF.